This T cell receptor beta chain emerged from a study of radiation and T cells in renal cell carcinoma. Study in general: Nephrectomy followed 15 Gy stereotactic body radiation by 4 weeks.

This clone has more than one count but fewer than ten. Profiled with immunoSEQ multiplex PCR; TCRdb holds only in-frame clones, not every one. The sample records about 130,000 clones, roughly four fifths being singletons. Germline V lookup: CDR1 LNHNV, CDR2 YYDKDF (reference sequence). This CDR3 is built from 13 residues. V shed 5 bases, J shed 8 bases, and the junction held 8 bases outside the gene matches. Noted time point: blood 2 weeks post-SBRT. The treatment is: 15 Gy SBRT to primary tumor, nephrectomy 4 weeks later. The TCR was taken from a man in his fifties or sixties with renal cell carcinoma. The chain employs TRBV15 and TRBJ1-1; TRBD1 aligns across 7 bases. Here the sequenced sample was blood, taken from a patient whose treatment included radiotherapy and nephrectomy. CDR3 loop: CATSYLPGQEAFF. Written as DNA, the CDR3 is TGTGCCACCAGCTATCTTCCGGGACAGGAAGCTTTCTTT.